The 26 T cell receptor beta chains below all came from one sample that was sequenced in a study of blood T cell repertoires in COVID-19. Generated by immunoSEQ multiplex PCR, the TCRdb table keeps only in-frame clones and is missing some. The sample yields 150,000 to 200,000 clones, more than 70% seen once. Material: peripheral blood. The receptors here all came from a man aged 50 to 60 who had recovered from COVID-19.

The gene calls are TRBV20-1 and TRBJ1-4; D not certain. Trimming stripped 1 base from V and 8 bases from J, with 5 bases between. The CDR3 has 11 residues. CDR1 is DFQATT, CDR2 SNEGSKA, per germline (reference sequence). The CDR3 DNA reads TGCAGTGCTAGAGTCAGGGAAAAACTGTTTTTT. Its translation is CSARVREKLFF.

This chain joins TRBV10-3 and TRBJ1-1, with D maybe TRBD1 (5 bases). Between the trimmed V and J ends, which lost 2 bases and 5 bases, there was a span of 12 bases. The germline V gene has CDR1 ENHRY and CDR2 SYGVKD. The CDR3 has 14 residues. The CDR3 spells CAISEPGRGTEAFF. Written as DNA, the CDR3 is TGTGCCATCAGTGAGCCAGGGCGGGGGACTGAAGCTTTCTTT.

The V call is TRBV5-5, the J call TRBJ2-1, with 8 bases that match TRBD2. The V gene end was trimmed by 8 bases and the J gene end by 9 bases; junction bases not matched to a gene: 13. The CDR3 runs 14 residues. Germline V gene data show CDR1 as SGHKS and CDR2 as YYEKEE (reference sequence). This CDR3 reads CASGPTGGPFEQFF. CDR3 DNA: TGTGCCAGTGGCCCGACGGGGGGGCCCTTTGAGCAGTTCTTC. The whole variable domain, filled in from reference TRBV5-5 and TRBJ2-1, reads DAGVTQSPTHLIKTRGQQVTLRCSPISGHKSVSWYQQVLGQGPQFIFQYYEKEERGRGNFPDRFSARQFPNYSSELNVNALLLGDSALYLCASGPTGGPFEQFFGPGTRLTVL.

The chain links TRBV5-1 to TRBJ2-7; 15 positions agree with TRBD2. Germline V lookup: CDR1 SGHRS, CDR2 YFSETQ. CDR3 length: 16 residues. Trimming cost V 2 bases and J 3 bases; bases outside gene matches: 3. The CDR3 DNA is TGCGCCAGCAGCTTCGGACTAGCGGGGGGGAACTACGAGCAGTACTTC. It specifies CASSFGLAGGNYEQYF. Combining the CDR3 with reference TRBV5-1 and TRBJ2-7 gives the whole variable domain KAGVTQTPRYLIKTRGQQVTLSCSPISGHRSVSWYQQTPGQGLQFLFEYFSETQRNKGNFPGRFSGRQFSNSRSEMNVSTLELGDSALYLCASSFGLAGGNYEQYFGPGTRLTVT.

This clone came up a few times. The V and J genes are TRBV10-1 and TRBJ2-1; D might be TRBD2 (5 bases). Germline V CDR1 and CDR2: WNHNN, SYGVQD (reference sequence). This CDR3 spans 12 amino acids. Trimming pared 0 bases from V and 8 bases from J, leaving 5 bases between. CDR3 coding DNA: TGCGCCAGCAGTGAGTCGAGGGATGAGCAGTTCTTC. Encoded protein: CASSESRDEQFF.

The gene calls are TRBV19 and TRBJ2-7, with D possibly TRBD2 on 5 matching bases. V was cut by 6 bases and J by 2 bases, with 11 bases left in between. CDR1 LNHDA and CDR2 SQIVND come from the germline V gene (reference sequence). This CDR3 has 13 residues. The CDR3 here is CASRAAGAYEQYF. The CDR3 region has the DNA TGTGCCAGTAGAGCGGCTGGGGCCTACGAGCAGTACTTC.

The V gene is TRBV6-2 or TRBV6-3, the J gene TRBJ2-1; TRBD1 matches 9 bases. CDR1 is MNHEY, CDR2 SVGEGT, per germline. The CDR3 contains 16 residues. The trim removed 1 base at V and 4 bases at J, leaving 5 bases unmatched. The CDR3 DNA is TGTGCCAGCAGTTACTATGGGACAGGGAATTACAATGAGCAGTTCTTC. It yields the protein CASSYYGTGNYNEQFF.

The J gene is TRBJ2-1, the V gene TRBV6-2 or TRBV6-3; tentatively, D is TRBD2 (6 bases). The germline gives CDR1 MNHEY, CDR2 SVGEGT. This CDR3 is 11 amino acids long. Trimming removed 4 bases from V and 12 bases from J, with 10 bases in between. The CDR3 DNA reads as TGTGCCAGCAGTTCGGGAGTTTGGCAGTTCTTC. Its protein product is CASSSGVWQFF.

V and J are TRBV9 and TRBJ2-7; D gene ambiguous. V dropped 0 bases and J dropped 6 bases, with 16 bases sitting between them. The CDR3 is made up of 15 amino acids. The germline gives CDR1 SGDLS, CDR2 YYNGEE. CDR3 amino acids: CASSVGSVGPFEQYF. CDR3 in DNA: TGTGCCAGCAGCGTAGGCTCCGTTGGGCCCTTCGAGCAGTACTTC.

This clone was seen only once. The V and J genes are TRBV9 and TRBJ2-7; D remains ambiguous. Germline loops: CDR1 SGDLS, CDR2 YYNGEE. CDR3 length: 14 amino acids. Trimming took off 3 bases at V and 4 bases at J, with 14 bases between the two ends. The CDR3 loop is CASSDKEQPYEQYF. CDR3 bases: TGTGCCAGCAGCGATAAGGAACAGCCTTACGAGCAGTACTTC.

V gene TRBV7-2 combines with J gene TRBJ2-1; 13 bases are a match to TRBD2. The CDR3 loop spans 16 amino acids. Per germline, CDR1 SGHTA and CDR2 FQGNSA. The V and J ends lost 5 bases and 3 bases, in that order; junction bases with no gene match: 4. CDR3 protein: CASSTGTSGNYNEQFF. The DNA for the CDR3 is TGTGCCAGCAGCACCGGGACTAGCGGGAACTACAATGAGCAGTTCTTC.

This clone was seen only once. The chain recombines TRBV2 with TRBJ2-1; possible D gene TRBD2, 6 bases. The CDR3 has 15 amino acids. CDR1 is SNHLY and CDR2 is FYNNEI in the germline V gene. V was shortened by 3 bases and J by 2 bases, with 11 bases between the two germline ends. The CDR3 coding sequence is TGTGCCAGCAGTGATAATAGCGGTCCCTACAATGAGCAGTTCTTC. Translation gives CASSDNSGPYNEQFF. Combining the CDR3 with reference TRBV2 and TRBJ2-1 gives the whole variable domain EPEVTQTPSHQVTQMGQEVILRCVPISNHLYFYWYRQILGQKVEFLVSFYNNEISEKSEIFDDQFSVERPDGSNFTLKIRSTKLEDSAMYFCASSDNSGPYNEQFFGPGTRLTVL.

This clone was counted between two and nine times. DNA for the CDR3: TGTGCCAGCAGCTCTGGGCGCCGCTCCTACGAGCAGTACTTC. Translation: CASSSGRRSYEQYF. The chain links TRBV7-2 to TRBJ2-7; the D is unclear. There are 14 residues in the CDR3. Trimming pared 4 bases from V and 0 bases from J, leaving 10 bases between. CDR1 is SGHTA, CDR2 FQGNSA, per germline. Full variable domain (missing parts from reference TRBV7-2 and TRBJ2-7): GAGVSQSPSNKVTEKGKDVELRCDPISGHTALYWYRQSLGQGLEFLIYFQGNSAPDKSGLPSDRFSAERTGGSVSTLTIQRTQQEDSAVYLCASSSGRRSYEQYFGPGTRLTVT.

The CDR3 is CASSLAGDGYTF. The CDR3 DNA reads TGTGCCAGCAGCTTGGCGGGGGATGGCTACACCTTC. The chain couples TRBV5-4 to TRBJ1-2; D might be TRBD1 (5 bases). Germline V gene sequence: CDR1 SGHNT, CDR2 YYREEE (reference sequence). The CDR3 has 12 residues. Trimming took off 0 bases at V and 6 bases at J, with 6 bases between the two ends. The full variable domain, in which reference TRBV5-4 and TRBJ1-2 provide the parts outside the CDR3, is ETGVTQSPTHLIKTRGQQVTLRCSSQSGHNTVSWYQQALGQGPQFIFQYYREEENGRGNFPPRFSGLQFPNYSSELNVNALELDDSALYLCASSLAGDGYTFGSGTRLTVV.

The rearrangement joins TRBV20-1 to TRBJ2-1, with 7 bases aligning to TRBD2. Germline V lookup: CDR1 DFQATT, CDR2 SNEGSKA (reference sequence). With V trimmed by 3 bases and J by 4 bases, 12 bases remained unmatched. This CDR3 is 16 amino acids long. CDR3 region: CSASRALWGGYNEQFF. CDR3 DNA sequence: TGCAGTGCTAGTAGGGCACTATGGGGGGGTTACAATGAGCAGTTCTTC.

The rearrangement uses TRBV9 and TRBJ2-3; D is undetermined. With 3 bases removed from V and 5 bases from J, the gap between germline ends came to 7 bases. The CDR3 spans 12 residues. Germline-derived CDR1 and CDR2 are SGDLS and YYNGEE. The CDR3 sequence: CASSGLRDTQYF. The CDR3 nucleotides are TGTGCCAGCAGCGGTCTGAGAGATACGCAGTATTTT.

This rearrangement joins TRBV4-1 to TRBJ1-1, with D unclear. Germline CDR1 MGHRA, CDR2 YSYEKL. CDR3 length equals 14 residues. V was pared by 0 bases and J by 4 bases, with 9 bases between. The CDR3 DNA is TGCGCCAGCAGCCAAGATTTACTAACCACTGAAGCTTTCTTT. This translates into CASSQDLLTTEAFF.

The CDR3 sequence is CAISGGTGGHEQFF. CDR3 DNA sequence: TGTGCCATCAGTGGGGGGACAGGGGGCCATGAGCAGTTCTTC. The chain links TRBV10-3 to TRBJ2-1, with 12 bases lining up with TRBD1. CDR3 length: 14 amino acids. V gave up 4 bases and J gave up 8 bases; unmatched junction bases: 3. The germline gives CDR1 ENHRY, CDR2 SYGVKD.

CDR3 DNA: TGTGCCGGTCTGGGTTTTAGGGAGGAAGACGATGAGCAGTTCTTC. Its translation: CAGLGFREEDDEQFF. This chain connects TRBV19 to TRBJ2-1, with D tentatively TRBD2 (6 bases). Germline V gene sequence: CDR1 LNHDA, CDR2 SQIVND (reference sequence). V was shortened by 11 bases and J by 8 bases, with 25 bases between the two germline ends. CDR3 length: 15 residues.

The rearrangement joins TRBV7-2 to TRBJ2-6, with no clear D. Germline V gene data show CDR1 as SGHTA and CDR2 as FQGNSA. The V end was cut by 3 bases, the J end by 0 bases, with 6 bases between. This CDR3 comprises 15 residues. This chain's CDR3 is CASSFTVSGANVLTF. The DNA of the CDR3 is TGTGCCAGCAGCTTCACAGTCTCTGGGGCCAACGTCCTGACTTTC.

The genes are TRBV28 and TRBJ1-1, with D tentatively TRBD1 (6 bases). CDR1 is MDHEN, CDR2 SYDVKM, per germline. Trimming removed 2 bases at V and 5 bases at J, with 15 bases between. CDR3 length: 15 residues. CDR3 nucleotide sequence: TGTGCCAGCAGTTTAATGCCAGGGGCGGGTACTGAAGCTTTCTTT. It codes for CASSLMPGAGTEAFF.

Written as DNA, the CDR3 is TGCAGCGTGAAAGCAGGGTCGAACACCGGGGAGCTGTTTTTT. It specifies CSVKAGSNTGELFF. This sequence joins TRBV29-1 and TRBJ2-2, with D possibly being TRBD1 (5 bases). The V gene lost 6 bases and the J gene lost 0 bases, with 11 bases spanning the gap. This CDR3 region has 14 residues. The germline V gene encodes CDR1 SQVTM and CDR2 ANQGSEA.

V gene TRBV6-4 combines with J gene TRBJ2-2, with TRBD2 matching 7 bases. V was pared by 4 bases and J by 3 bases, with 2 bases of the junction left unmatched. This CDR3 region has 14 residues. Per germline, CDR1 MRHNA and CDR2 SNTAGT. CDR3 sequence reads: CASSGLAHTGELFF. The CDR3, as DNA: TGTGCCAGCAGTGGACTAGCCCACACCGGGGAGCTGTTTTTT.

This chain uses TRBV6-6 with TRBJ1-2; 7 bases line up with TRBD1. The CDR3 length is 14 residues. CDR1 and CDR2 (germline): MNHNY, SVGAGI (reference sequence). J lost 8 bases, V lost 4 bases, and 10 bases had no gene match. The CDR3 DNA sequence: TGTGCCAGCAGTTCCCCAGGGGGAACTGAGGGCTACACCTTC. The encoded protein is CASSSPGGTEGYTF.

V gene TRBV9 combines with J gene TRBJ1-2, with 8 bases that match TRBD1. The CDR3 totals 16 residues. Trimming at V came to 6 bases and at J to 5 bases, leaving 15 bases not matched to a gene. CDR1 and CDR2 (germline): SGDLS, YYNGEE. The CDR3, as DNA: TGTGCCAGCACCGGGACAGGCAGAGGGTTGTCTTATGGCTACACCTTC. Protein product: CASTGTGRGLSYGYTF. The whole variable domain, filled in from reference TRBV9 and TRBJ1-2, reads DSGVTQTPKHLITATGQRVTLRCSPRSGDLSVYWYQQSLDQGLQFLIQYYNGEERAKGNILERFSAQQFPDLHSELNLSSLELGDSALYFCASTGTGRGLSYGYTFGSGTRLTVV.

The chain has TRBV19 and TRBJ1-3, with a weak D call TRBD1 (5 bases). Deletions cut 4 bases from V and 2 bases from J, with 9 bases between. The CDR3 spans 14 residues. Germline V gives CDR1 LNHDA, CDR2 SQIVND (reference sequence). The CDR3 is CASSRGVPGNTIYF. The CDR3 DNA sequence: TGTGCCAGTAGTAGGGGGGTTCCTGGAAACACCATATATTTT.